This TCR beta chain was retrieved from a study of T cell responses to AZD1222 COVID-19 vaccine. At the level of the study: Doses given second, at about 4 or about 12 weeks, were pooled.

Points from the study as a whole: Mapped onto spike, vaccine-associated CD4 TCRs spanned it and were dominant at 160-218 and 743-854. Baseline testing showed seropositivity in only six or seven AZD1222 recipients.

The junction had 5 bases not matched to a gene; V was cut back by 1 base and J by 5 bases. The CDR3 loop spans 14 amino acids. The germline gives CDR1 GTSNPN, CDR2 SVGIG (reference sequence). Libraries were prepared by immunoSEQ multiplex PCR; TCRdb keeps only in-frame clonotypes and omits some of them. Counted here are 110,000 or so clones, more than 80% occurring once; the ten biggest clones make up more than 4.5%. A note on this clone: The antigen remains unidentified.

This TCR derives from an adult in good health. The genes are TRBV30 and TRBJ2-1, with 7 positions matching TRBD2. The input for sequencing was peripheral blood, taken on day 0 of AZD1222 vaccination. Here the CDR3 reads CAWSEGGRDNEQFF. Written as DNA, the CDR3 is TGTGCCTGGAGTGAGGGAGGGCGGGACAATGAGCAGTTCTTC.